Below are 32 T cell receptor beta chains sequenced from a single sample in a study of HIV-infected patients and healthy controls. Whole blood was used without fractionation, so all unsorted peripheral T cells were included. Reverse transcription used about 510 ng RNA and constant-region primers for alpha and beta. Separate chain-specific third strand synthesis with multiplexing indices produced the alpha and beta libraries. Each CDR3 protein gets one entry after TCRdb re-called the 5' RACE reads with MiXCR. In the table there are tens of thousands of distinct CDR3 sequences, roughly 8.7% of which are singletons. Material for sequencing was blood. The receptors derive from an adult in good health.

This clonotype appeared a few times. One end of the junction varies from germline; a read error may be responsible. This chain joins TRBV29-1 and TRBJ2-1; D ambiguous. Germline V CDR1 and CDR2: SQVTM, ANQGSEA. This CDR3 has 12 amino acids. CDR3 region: CSVEDRRTDRSF. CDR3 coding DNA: TGCAGCGTTGAAGATCGTAGGACCGATCGCAGCTTC.

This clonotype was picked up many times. This chain's CDR3 is CASSLPSQAFYGYTF. CDR3 sequence (DNA): TGTGCCAGCAGCTTGCCGTCCCAGGCTTTCTATGGCTACACCTTC. The chain joins TRBV5-6 to TRBJ1-2; no definite D call. CDR1 and CDR2 (germline): SGHDT, YYEEEE. Trimming stripped 1 base from V and 4 bases from J, with 14 bases between. The length of the CDR3 is 15 residues.

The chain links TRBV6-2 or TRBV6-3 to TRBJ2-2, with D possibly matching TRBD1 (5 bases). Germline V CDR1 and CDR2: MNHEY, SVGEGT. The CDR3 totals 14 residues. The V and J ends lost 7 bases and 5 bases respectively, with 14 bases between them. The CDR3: CASTYGQVTGELFF. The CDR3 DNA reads TGTGCCAGCACTTATGGACAAGTAACCGGGGAGCTGTTTTTT.

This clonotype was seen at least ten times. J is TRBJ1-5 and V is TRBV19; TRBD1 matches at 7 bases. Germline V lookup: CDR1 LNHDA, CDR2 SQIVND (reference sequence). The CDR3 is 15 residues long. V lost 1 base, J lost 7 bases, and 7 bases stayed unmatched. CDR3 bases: TGTGCCAGTAGTATAGGGGGCATAGGGGGCCAGCCCCAGCATTTT. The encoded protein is CASSIGGIGGQPQHF.

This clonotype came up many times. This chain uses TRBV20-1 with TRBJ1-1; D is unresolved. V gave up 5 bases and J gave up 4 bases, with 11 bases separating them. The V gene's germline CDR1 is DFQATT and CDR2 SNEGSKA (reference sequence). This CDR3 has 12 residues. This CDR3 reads CSAYTVSTEAFF. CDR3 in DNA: TGCAGTGCTTATACAGTATCCACTGAAGCTTTCTTT.

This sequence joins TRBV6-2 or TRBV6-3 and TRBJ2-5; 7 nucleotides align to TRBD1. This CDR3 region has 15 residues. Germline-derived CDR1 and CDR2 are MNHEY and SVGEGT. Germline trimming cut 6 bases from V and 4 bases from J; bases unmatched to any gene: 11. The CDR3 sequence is CASRTTGVPRETQYF. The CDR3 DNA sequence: TGTGCCAGCAGGACTACAGGGGTCCCTCGAGAGACCCAGTACTTC.

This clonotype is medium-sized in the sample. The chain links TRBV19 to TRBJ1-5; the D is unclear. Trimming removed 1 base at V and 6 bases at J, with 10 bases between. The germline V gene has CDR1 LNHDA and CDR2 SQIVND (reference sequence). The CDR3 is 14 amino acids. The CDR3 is CASSIGAAPQPQHF. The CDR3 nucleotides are TGTGCCAGTAGTATAGGGGCAGCCCCTCAGCCCCAGCATTTT.

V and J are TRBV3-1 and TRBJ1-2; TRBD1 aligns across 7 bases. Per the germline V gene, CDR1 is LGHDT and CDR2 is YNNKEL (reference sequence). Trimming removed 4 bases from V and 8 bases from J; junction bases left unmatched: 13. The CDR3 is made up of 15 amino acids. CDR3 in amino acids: CASSLTRGGQLGYTF. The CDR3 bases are TGTGCCAGCAGCCTAACCAGGGGGGGGCAACTAGGCTACACCTTC. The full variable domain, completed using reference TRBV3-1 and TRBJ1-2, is DTAVSQTPKYLVTQMGNDKSIKCEQNLGHDTMYWYKQDSKKFLKIMFSYNNKELIINETVPNRFSPKSPDKAHLNLHINSLELGDSAVYFCASSLTRGGQLGYTFGSGTRLTVV.

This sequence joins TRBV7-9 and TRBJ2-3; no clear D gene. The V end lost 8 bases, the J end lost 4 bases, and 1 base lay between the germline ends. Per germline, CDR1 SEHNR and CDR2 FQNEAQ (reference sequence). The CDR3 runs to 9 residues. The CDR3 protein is CASPDTQYF. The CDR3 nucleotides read TGTGCCAGCCCAGATACGCAGTATTTT. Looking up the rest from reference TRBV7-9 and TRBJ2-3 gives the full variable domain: DTGVSQNPRHKITKRGQNVTFRCDPISEHNRLYWYRQTLGQGPEFLTYFQNEAQLEKSRLLSDRFSAERPKGSFSTLEIQRTEQGDSAMYLCASPDTQYFGPGTRLTVL.

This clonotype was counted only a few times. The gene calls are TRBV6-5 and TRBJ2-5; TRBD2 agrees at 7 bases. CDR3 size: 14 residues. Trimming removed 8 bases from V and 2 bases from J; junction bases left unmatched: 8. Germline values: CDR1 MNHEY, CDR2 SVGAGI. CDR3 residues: CASSASGEQETQYF. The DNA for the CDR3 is TGTGCCAGCTCTGCTAGCGGTGAACAAGAGACCCAGTACTTC.

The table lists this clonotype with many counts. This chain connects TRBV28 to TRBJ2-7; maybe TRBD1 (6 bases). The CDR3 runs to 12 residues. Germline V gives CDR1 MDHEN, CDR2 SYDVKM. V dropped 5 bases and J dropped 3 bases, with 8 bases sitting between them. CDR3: CASSGGLYEQYF. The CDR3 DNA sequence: TGTGCCAGCAGTGGGGGCCTCTACGAGCAGTACTTC.

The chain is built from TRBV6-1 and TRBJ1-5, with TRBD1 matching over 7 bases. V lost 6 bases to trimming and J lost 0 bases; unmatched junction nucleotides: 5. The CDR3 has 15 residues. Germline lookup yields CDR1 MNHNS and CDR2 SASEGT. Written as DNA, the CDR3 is TGTGCCAGCAGGGAACAGGGGTATAGCAATCAGCCCCAGCATTTT. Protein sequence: CASREQGYSNQPQHF.

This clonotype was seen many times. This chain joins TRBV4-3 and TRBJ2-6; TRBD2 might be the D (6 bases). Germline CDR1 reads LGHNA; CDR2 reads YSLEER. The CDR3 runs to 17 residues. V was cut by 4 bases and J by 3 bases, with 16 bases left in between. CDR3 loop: CASSPVGGGYGANVLTF. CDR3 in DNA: TGCGCCAGCAGCCCCGTGGGGGGAGGTTATGGGGCCAACGTCCTGACTTTC.

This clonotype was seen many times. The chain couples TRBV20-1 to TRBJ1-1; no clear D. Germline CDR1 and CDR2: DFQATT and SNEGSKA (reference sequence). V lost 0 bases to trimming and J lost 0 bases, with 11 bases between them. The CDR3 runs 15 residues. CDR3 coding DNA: TGCAGTGCTAGAGATTATCCCCAAATGAACACTGAAGCTTTCTTT. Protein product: CSARDYPQMNTEAFF.

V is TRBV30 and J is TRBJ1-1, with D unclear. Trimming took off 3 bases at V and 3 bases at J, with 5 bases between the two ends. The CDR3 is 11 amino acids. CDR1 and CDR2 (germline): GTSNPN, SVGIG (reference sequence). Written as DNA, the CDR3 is TGTGCCTGGAGGGGGTACACTGAAGCTTTCTTT. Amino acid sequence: CAWRGYTEAFF.

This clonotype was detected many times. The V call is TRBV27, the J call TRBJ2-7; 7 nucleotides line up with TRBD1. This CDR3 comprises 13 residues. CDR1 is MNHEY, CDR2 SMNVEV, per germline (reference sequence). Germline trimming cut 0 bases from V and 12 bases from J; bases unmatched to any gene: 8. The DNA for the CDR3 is TGTGCCAGCAGTTTATCGACAGGGTCTCAGCTGTACTTC. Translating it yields CASSLSTGSQLYF.

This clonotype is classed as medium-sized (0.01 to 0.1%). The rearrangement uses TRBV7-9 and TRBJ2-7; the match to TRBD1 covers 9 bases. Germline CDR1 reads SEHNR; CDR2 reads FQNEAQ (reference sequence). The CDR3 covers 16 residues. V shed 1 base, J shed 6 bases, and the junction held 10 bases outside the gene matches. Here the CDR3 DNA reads TGTGCCAGCAGCTTAGGTGGGACAGGGTCCGGCGGCGAGCAGTACTTC. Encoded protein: CASSLGGTGSGGEQYF. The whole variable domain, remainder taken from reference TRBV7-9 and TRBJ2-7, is DTGVSQNPRHKITKRGQNVTFRCDPISEHNRLYWYRQTLGQGPEFLTYFQNEAQLEKSRLLSDRFSAERPKGSFSTLEIQRTEQGDSAMYLCASSLGGTGSGGEQYFGPGTRLTVT.

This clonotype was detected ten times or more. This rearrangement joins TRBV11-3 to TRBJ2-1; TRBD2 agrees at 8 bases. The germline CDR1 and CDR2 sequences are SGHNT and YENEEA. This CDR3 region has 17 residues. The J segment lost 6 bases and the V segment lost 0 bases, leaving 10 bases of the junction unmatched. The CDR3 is CASSLDPAGGHFNEQFF. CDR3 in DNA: TGTGCCAGCAGCTTAGATCCCGCGGGGGGCCACTTCAATGAGCAGTTCTTC.

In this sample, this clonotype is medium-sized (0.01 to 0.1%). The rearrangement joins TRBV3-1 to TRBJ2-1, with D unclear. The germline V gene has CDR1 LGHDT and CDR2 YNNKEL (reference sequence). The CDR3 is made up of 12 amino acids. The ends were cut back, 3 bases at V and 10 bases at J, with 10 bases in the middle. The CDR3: CASSHKELEQFF. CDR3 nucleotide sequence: TGTGCCAGCAGCCACAAGGAGCTGGAGCAGTTCTTC.

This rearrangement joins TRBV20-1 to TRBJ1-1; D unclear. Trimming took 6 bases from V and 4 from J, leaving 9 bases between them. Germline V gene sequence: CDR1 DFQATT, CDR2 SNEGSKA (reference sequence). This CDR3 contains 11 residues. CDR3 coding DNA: TGCAGTGCCCTTGACACCACTGAAGCTTTCTTT. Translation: CSALDTTEAFF.

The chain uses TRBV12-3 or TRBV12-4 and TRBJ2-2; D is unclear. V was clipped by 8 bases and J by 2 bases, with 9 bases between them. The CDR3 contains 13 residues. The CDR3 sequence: CASERLNTGELFF. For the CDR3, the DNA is TGTGCCAGCGAACGGTTAAACACCGGGGAGCTGTTTTTT.

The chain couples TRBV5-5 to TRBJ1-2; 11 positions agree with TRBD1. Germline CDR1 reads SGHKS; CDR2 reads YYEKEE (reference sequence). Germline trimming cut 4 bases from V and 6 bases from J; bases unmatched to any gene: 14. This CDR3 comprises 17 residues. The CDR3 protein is CASSIGQGATPVDGYTF. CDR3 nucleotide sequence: TGTGCCAGCAGCATAGGACAGGGGGCGACCCCAGTGGATGGCTACACCTTC.

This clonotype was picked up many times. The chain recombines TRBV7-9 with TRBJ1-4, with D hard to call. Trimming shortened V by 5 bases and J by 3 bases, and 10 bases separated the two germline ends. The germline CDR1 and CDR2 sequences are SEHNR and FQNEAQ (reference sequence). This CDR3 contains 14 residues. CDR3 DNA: TGTGCCAGCAGCACTCCCGCGGCTAATGAAAAACTGTTTTTT. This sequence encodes CASSTPAANEKLFF.

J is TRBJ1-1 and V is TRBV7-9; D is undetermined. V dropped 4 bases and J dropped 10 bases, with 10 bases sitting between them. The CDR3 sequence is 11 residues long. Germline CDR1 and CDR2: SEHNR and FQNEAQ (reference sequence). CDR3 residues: CASSSALGAFF. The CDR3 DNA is TGTGCCAGCAGCTCTGCACTAGGAGCTTTCTTT.

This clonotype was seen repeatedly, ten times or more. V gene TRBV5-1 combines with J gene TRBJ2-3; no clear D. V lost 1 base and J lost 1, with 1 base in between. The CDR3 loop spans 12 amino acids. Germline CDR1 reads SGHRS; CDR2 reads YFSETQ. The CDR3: CASSLRTDTQYF. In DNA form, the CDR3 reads TGCGCCAGCAGCTTGCGCACAGATACGCAGTATTTT. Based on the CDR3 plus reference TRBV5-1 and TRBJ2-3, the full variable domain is KAGVTQTPRYLIKTRGQQVTLSCSPISGHRSVSWYQQTPGQGLQFLFEYFSETQRNKGNFPGRFSGRQFSNSRSEMNVSTLELGDSALYLCASSLRTDTQYFGPGTRLTVL.

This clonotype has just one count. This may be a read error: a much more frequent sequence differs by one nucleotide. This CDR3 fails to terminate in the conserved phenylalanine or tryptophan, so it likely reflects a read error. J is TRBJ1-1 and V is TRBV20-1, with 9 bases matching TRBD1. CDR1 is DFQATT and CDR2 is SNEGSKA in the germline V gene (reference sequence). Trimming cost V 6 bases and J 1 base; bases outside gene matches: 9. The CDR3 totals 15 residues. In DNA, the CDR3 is TGCAGTGCGCGCCGGGACAGGGCCTCGAACACTGAAGCTTTCATT. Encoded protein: CSARRDRASNTEAFI.

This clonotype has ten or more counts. As DNA, the CDR3 is TGTGCCAGCAAAAGGGACAGGGGGTACAATGAGCAGTTCTTC. It codes for CASKRDRGYNEQFF. J is TRBJ2-1 and V is TRBV27, with 11 bases aligning to TRBD1. The CDR3 covers 14 residues. Germline V CDR1 and CDR2: MNHEY, SMNVEV (reference sequence). J was trimmed by 4 bases and V by 7 bases; bases with no gene match: 3.

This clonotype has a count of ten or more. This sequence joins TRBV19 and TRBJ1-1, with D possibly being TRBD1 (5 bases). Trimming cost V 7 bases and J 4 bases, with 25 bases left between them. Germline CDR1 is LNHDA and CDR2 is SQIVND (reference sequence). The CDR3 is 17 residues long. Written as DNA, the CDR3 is TGTGCCAGTACCCCCCCCGGCCTGGGGCTTTGGGGCACTGAAGCTTTCTTT. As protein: CASTPPGLGLWGTEAFF.

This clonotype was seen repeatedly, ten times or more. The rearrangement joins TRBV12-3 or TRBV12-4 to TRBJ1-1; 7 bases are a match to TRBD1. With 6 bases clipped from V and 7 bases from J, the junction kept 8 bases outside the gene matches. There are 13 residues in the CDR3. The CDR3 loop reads CASSRLDRVEAFF. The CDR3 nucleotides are TGTGCCAGCAGCCGTCTCGACAGGGTTGAAGCTTTCTTT.

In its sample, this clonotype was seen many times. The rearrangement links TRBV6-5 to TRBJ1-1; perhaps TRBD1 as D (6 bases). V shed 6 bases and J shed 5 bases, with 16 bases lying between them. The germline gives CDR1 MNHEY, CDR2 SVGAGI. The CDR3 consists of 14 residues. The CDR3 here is CASRRTGILTEAFF. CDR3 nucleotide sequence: TGTGCCAGCAGAAGAACAGGGATTTTGACTGAAGCTTTCTTT.

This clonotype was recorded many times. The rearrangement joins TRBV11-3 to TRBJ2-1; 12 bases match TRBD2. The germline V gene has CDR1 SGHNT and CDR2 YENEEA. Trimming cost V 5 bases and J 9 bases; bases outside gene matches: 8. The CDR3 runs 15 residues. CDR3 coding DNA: TGTGCCAGCAGCCTTCGGACTAGCGGGGTCCCTGAGCAGTTCTTC. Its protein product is CASSLRTSGVPEQFF. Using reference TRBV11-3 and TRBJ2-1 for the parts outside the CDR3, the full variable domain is EAGVVQSPRYKIIEKKQPVAFWCNPISGHNTLYWYLQNLGQGPELLIRYENEEAVDDSQLPKDRFSAERLKGVDSTLKIQPAELGDSAVYLCASSLRTSGVPEQFFGPGTRLTVL.

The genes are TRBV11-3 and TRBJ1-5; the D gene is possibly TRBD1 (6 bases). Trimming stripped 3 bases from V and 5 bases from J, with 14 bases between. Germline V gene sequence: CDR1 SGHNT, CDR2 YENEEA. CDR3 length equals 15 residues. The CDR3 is CASSFLRTEYQPQHF. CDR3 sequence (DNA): TGTGCCAGCAGCTTCCTGAGGACAGAATATCAGCCCCAGCATTTT.